This T cell receptor (beta chain) was documented in a study of radiation and T cells in renal cell carcinoma. Time point described: blood 4 weeks post-SBRT, at nephrectomy. As for treatment: 15 Gy SBRT to primary tumor, nephrectomy 4 weeks later. Serial blood draws occurred at baseline and 2 and 4 weeks post-SBRT. Measured with immunoSEQ multiplex PCR; TCRdb has only the in-frame clones, and not every one. The table lists approximately 170,000 clones, 88% of them singletons. A word on this clone: What it binds is not known.

General study results and limits: In blood, top tumor clones expanded by 2 weeks, shrinking by 4.

Trimming removed 4 bases at V and 8 bases at J, with 13 bases between. Germline V CDR1 and CDR2: SGHNT, YYREEE (reference sequence). The CDR3 covers 13 residues. This chain connects TRBV5-4 to TRBJ2-1; a possible D gene is TRBD2 (6 bases). Here the sequenced sample was blood, taken from a patient whose treatment included radiotherapy and nephrectomy. This sequence was found in a woman between 45 and 65 years old with renal cell carcinoma. The CDR3 region is CASSGGTGDEQFF. CDR3 sequence (DNA): TGTGCCAGCAGCGGAGGGACCGGCGATGAGCAGTTCTTC.